A selection of T cell receptor beta chains follows, all from one sample in a study of blood T cells in healthy people across ages. Each CDR3 protein is one row after TCRdb ran MiXCR on the 5' RACE reads. The profile shows about 640,000 distinct CDR3 sequences, about 28% of them singletons. Sequencing was carried out using blood. These receptors were collected from a woman aged 80 or over in good health. Both conserved end residues are part of each CDR3. D genes are given only for firm matches. A clone size is listed for some rows: how often the clone was seen (once, few, many), or a class if it is expanded.

>many|TRBV7-6|TRBD2|TRBJ2-1
TGTGCCAGCAGCCCCCCGGGCGGGGGGGCTCTGAGGGAGCAGTTCTTC
CASSPPGGGALREQFF
>few|TRBV27|NA|TRBJ1-1
TGTGCCAGCAGTTTTCAGACAGGCACTGAAGCTTTCTTT
CASSFQTGTEAFF
>many|TRBV6-1|NA|TRBJ2-1
TGTGCCAGCACCTTTTTGGGGGGGCTTAATGAGCAGTTCTTC
CASTFLGGLNEQFF
>many|TRBV18|TRBD2|TRBJ2-3
TGTGCCAGCCGGGAGGGTACAGATACGCAGTATTTT
CASREGTDTQYF
>many|TRBV29-1|NA|TRBJ2-5
TGCAGCGTTGAAGACGTAGGGACCCAGTACTTC
CSVEDVGTQYF
>few|TRBV2|TRBD1|TRBJ1-5
TGTGCCATCAAAGGGACAGACTTTATCGGCAATCAGCCCCAGCATTTT
CAIKGTDFIGNQPQHF
>many|TRBV7-9|NA|TRBJ2-5
TGTGCCAGCAGCTTAAAGGCGGGGCAAGGGGAGACCCAGTACTTC
CASSLKAGQGETQYF
>many|TRBV11-2|NA|TRBJ2-2
TGTGCCAGCAGCCGTACAGGGTTAAGGGACACCGGGGAGCTGTTTTTT
CASSRTGLRDTGELFF
>many|TRBV12-3/TRBV12-4|TRBD1|TRBJ2-3
TGTGCCAGCAGCATACAGGGGGCGGCAGATACGCAGTATTTT
CASSIQGAADTQYF
>many|TRBV5-1|TRBD1|TRBJ1-2
TGCGCCAGCAGCTGGGGACAGGGAAGAAAATCTTCTGGCTACACCTTC
CASSWGQGRKSSGYTF
>NA|TRBV20-1|NA|TRBJ2-3
TGCAGTGCTAGAGATCAGATTAGCGGTTATACGCAGTATTTT
CSARDQISGYTQYF
>few|TRBV5-1|NA|TRBJ1-1
TGCGCCAGCAGCTCGGGACGGGGGACTTTCTTT
CASSSGRGTFF
>many|TRBV2|TRBD1|TRBJ1-2
TGTGCCAGCAGTGAAGTGGCGGGACAGGGGGCAGGGTATGGCTACACCTTC
CASSEVAGQGAGYGYTF
>few|TRBV5-1|TRBD1|TRBJ1-1
TGCGCCAGCAGCTCGGCCGGGACAGGGATAAGTGAAGCTTTCTTT
CASSSAGTGISEAFF
>many|TRBV29-1|NA|TRBJ1-2
TGCAGCGTTGAAAGGGGGGGAGGAGGCTATGGCTACACCTTC
CSVERGGGGYGYTF
>NA|TRBV30|TRBD2|TRBJ2-3
TGTGCCTGGAGCCTAGCGGGGGGTTCGACGCAGTATTTT
CAWSLAGGSTQYF
>many|TRBV5-5|NA|TRBJ1-1
TGTGCCAGCAGCTTGAAGGTTGCGGCGGGCCCTGAAGCTTTCTTT
CASSLKVAAGPEAFF
>many|TRBV5-8|TRBD1|TRBJ2-7
TGTGCCAGCAGCCGTAGACAGGGGACCGAGCAGTACTTC
CASSRRQGTEQYF
>many|TRBV3-1|NA|TRBJ2-7
TGTGCCAGCAGCCAACAGGACGGGCCCTACGAGCAGTACTTC
CASSQQDGPYEQYF
>NA|TRBV9|NA|TRBJ2-2
TGTGCCAGCAGCGTAGACAGGGTGACCGGGGAGCTGTTTTTT
CASSVDRVTGELFF
>many|TRBV10-3|NA|TRBJ1-2
TGTGCCACCGACCTTGGAAGTAGCTATGGCTACACCTTC
CATDLGSSYGYTF
>many|TRBV5-1|TRBD1|TRBJ2-7
TGTGCCAGCAGCCGGACAGGGAACGAGCAGTACTTC
CASSRTGNEQYF